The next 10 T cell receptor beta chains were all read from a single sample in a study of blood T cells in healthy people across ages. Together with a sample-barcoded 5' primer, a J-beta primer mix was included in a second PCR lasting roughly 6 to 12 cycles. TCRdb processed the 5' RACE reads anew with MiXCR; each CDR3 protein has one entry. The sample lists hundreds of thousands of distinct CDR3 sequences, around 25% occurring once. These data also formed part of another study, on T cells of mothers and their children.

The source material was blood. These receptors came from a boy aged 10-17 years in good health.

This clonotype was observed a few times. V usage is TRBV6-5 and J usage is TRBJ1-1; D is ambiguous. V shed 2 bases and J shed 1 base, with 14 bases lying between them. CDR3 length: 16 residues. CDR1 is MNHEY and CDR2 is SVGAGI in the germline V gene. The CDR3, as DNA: TGTGCCAGCAGTTACAGTTCGGGCAGGAGGAACACTGAAGCTTTCTTT. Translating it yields CASSYSSGRRNTEAFF.

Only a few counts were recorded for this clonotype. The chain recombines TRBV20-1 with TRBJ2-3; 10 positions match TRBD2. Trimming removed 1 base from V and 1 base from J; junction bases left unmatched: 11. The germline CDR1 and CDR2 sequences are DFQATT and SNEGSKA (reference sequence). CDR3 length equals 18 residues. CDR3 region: CSARAFSGTSARTDTQYF. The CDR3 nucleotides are TGCAGTGCTAGAGCCTTCTCCGGGACTAGCGCCCGCACAGATACGCAGTATTTT.

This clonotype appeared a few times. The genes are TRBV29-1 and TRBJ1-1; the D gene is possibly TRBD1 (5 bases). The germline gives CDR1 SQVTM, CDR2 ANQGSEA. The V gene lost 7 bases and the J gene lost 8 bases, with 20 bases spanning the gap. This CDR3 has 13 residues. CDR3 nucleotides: TGCAGCGCCGATCAGGGTGGTGCTATAGAAGCTTTCTTT. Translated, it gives CSADQGGAIEAFF.

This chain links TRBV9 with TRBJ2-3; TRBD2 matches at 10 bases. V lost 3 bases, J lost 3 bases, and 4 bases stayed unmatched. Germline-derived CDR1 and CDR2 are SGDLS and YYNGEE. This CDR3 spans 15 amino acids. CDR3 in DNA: TGTGCCAGCAGCGAAGCGGGGGGGCGGACAGATACGCAGTATTTT. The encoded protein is CASSEAGGRTDTQYF.

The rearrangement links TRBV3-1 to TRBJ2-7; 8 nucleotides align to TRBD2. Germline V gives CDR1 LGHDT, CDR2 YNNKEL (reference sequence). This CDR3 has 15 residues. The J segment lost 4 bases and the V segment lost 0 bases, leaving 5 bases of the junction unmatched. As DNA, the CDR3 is TGTGCCAGCAGCCAAGAGGAGGGACTAGATTACGAGCAGTACTTC. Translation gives CASSQEEGLDYEQYF.

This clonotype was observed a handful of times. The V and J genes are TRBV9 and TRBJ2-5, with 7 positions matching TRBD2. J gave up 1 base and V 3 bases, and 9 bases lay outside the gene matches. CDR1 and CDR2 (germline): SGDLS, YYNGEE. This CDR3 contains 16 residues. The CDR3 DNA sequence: TGTGCCAGCAGCGCCTGGGGGGGGACCGCCCAAGAGACCCAGTACTTC. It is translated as CASSAWGGTAQETQYF.

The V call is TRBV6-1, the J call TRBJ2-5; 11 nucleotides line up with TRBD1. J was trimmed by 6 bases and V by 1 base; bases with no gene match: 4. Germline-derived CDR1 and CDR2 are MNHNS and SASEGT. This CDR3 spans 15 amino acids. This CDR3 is CASSEEGTGGKTQYF. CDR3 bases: TGTGCCAGCAGTGAAGAAGGGACAGGGGGGAAGACCCAGTACTTC.

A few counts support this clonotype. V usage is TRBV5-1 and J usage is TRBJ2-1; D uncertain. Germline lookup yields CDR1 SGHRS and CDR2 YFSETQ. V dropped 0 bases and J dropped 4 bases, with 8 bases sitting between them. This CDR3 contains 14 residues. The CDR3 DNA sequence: TGCGCCAGCAGCTTGGAGTCTCCATACAATGAGCAGTTCTTC. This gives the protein CASSLESPYNEQFF.

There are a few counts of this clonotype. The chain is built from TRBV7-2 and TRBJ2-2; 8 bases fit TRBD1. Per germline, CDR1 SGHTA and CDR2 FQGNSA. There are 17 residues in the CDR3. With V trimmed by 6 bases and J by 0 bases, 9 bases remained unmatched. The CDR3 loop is CASSSRDRSSNTGELFF. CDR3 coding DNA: TGTGCCAGCAGTTCCCGGGACAGGAGCTCGAACACCGGGGAGCTGTTTTTT.

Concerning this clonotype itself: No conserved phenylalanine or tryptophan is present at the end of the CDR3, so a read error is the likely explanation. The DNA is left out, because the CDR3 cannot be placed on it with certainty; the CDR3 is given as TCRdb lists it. The CDR3 is CASSERGQGVRC. The J gene is TRBJ2-7, the V gene TRBV2; the D segment call TRBD2 is taken from the table without a DNA check. The CDR3 is 12 residues long, ends included. Germline loops: CDR1 SNHLY, CDR2 FYNNEI.